The rows below give T cell receptor beta chains drawn from one sample of a study of blood T cell repertoires in COVID-19. Assay used: immunoSEQ multiplex PCR; TCRdb lists only in-frame clones, some missing. The sample lists approximately 100,000 clones; around nine tenths were seen once. Sequenced material: peripheral blood. These receptors were collected from a man between 65 and 80 years old with acute or convalescent COVID-19. Each CDR3 is given with its conserved first and last residue. Each record gives: V gene, CDR3 length, clone size, D gene, J gene, CDR3 DNA, CDR3 protein. A D gene is named only where the DNA matches it firmly. The listing skips clone size in some rows; elsewhere it reads once, few, many or a size class.

TRBV5-6	15	NA	TRBD1	TRBJ1-5	TGTGCCAGCAGCCAGGGGGAAAGGAGCAATCAGCCCCAGCATTTT	CASSQGERSNQPQHF
TRBV7-3	15	NA	NA	TRBJ2-1	TGTGCCAGCAGCGCCTCTACTAGAAGGGACAATGAGCAGTTCTTC	CASSASTRRDNEQFF
TRBV15	15	NA	TRBD1	TRBJ2-5	TGTGCCACCAGCAGAGATCTCGGGGACAGCCGGACCCAGTACTTC	CATSRDLGDSRTQYF
TRBV7-9	13	once	NA	TRBJ1-1	TGTGCCAGCAGCTTAGAAGGGGAAACTGAAGCTTTCTTT	CASSLEGETEAFF
TRBV6-5	15	once	NA	TRBJ2-5	TGTGCCAGCGCCCCGAGCGTGACTAGTCGCGAGACCCAGTACTTC	CASAPSVTSRETQYF
TRBV4-3	15	NA	NA	TRBJ2-1	TGCGCCAGCAGCCAAGGAGAGGCTTCCTACAATGAGCAGTTCTTC	CASSQGEASYNEQFF
TRBV27	14	NA	TRBD1	TRBJ1-1	TGTGCCAGCAGTTTAGGACAGGGTGGCACTGAAGCTTTCTTT	CASSLGQGGTEAFF
TRBV6-1	13	NA	TRBD1	TRBJ1-2	TGTGCCAGCAGTGATATCCCGGGACAGGGTAGCCTCTTC	CASSDIPGQGSLF
TRBV5-1	18	NA	NA	TRBJ2-1	TGCGCCAGCAGCTTGGGTTTTTTAGGGGTAGGGGTTTACAATGAGCAGTTCTTC	CASSLGFLGVGVYNEQFF
TRBV7-6	13	NA	NA	TRBJ2-5	TGTGCCAGCAGCTGGGGGCTGGGACGGACCCAGTACTTC	CASSWGLGRTQYF
TRBV5-4	16	NA	NA	TRBJ2-3	TGTGCCAGCAGCCTCCCGGGACTCGGTCCCACAGATACGCAGTATTTT	CASSLPGLGPTDTQYF
TRBV7-2	15	NA	TRBD1	TRBJ2-7	TGTGCCAGCAGCTTAGGCCTGACAGGGGTCTACGAGCAGTACTTC	CASSLGLTGVYEQYF
TRBV27	16	NA	NA	TRBJ2-7	TGTGCCAGCAAAGGGGGGACAGAGGTCCCCGTGTACGAGCAGTACTTC	CASKGGTEVPVYEQYF
TRBV5-8	16	NA	NA	TRBJ2-1	TGTGCCAGCAGCTTGAGTTTTACTAGAGGAGGCAATGAGCAGTTCTTC	CASSLSFTRGGNEQFF
TRBV2	15	NA	NA	TRBJ1-1	TGTGCCAGCATGGGCCCGGCAGGTTGGAACACTGAAGCTTTCTTT	CASMGPAGWNTEAFF
TRBV27	15	NA	TRBD2	TRBJ2-1	TGTGCCAGCAGTCTCTCTCTAGCGGGAGAGGGTGAGCAGTTCTTC	CASSLSLAGEGEQFF
TRBV6-1	15	NA	TRBD1	TRBJ2-1	TGTGCCAGCAGTTCCCCGGGACAGCACTACAATGAGCAGTTCTTC	CASSSPGQHYNEQFF
TRBV7-2	13	NA	TRBD2	TRBJ2-1	TGTGCCAGCAGCCCAACTAGCGTGAATGAGCAGTTCTTC	CASSPTSVNEQFF
TRBV2	16	NA	NA	TRBJ2-6	TGTGCCACCCCTCGGGACTCTAAGTCTGGGGCCAACGTCCTGACTTTC	CATPRDSKSGANVLTF
TRBV27	12	NA	TRBD2	TRBJ2-7	TGTGCCAGCAGTTCTACTAGCGCCGAGCAGTACTTC	CASSSTSAEQYF
TRBV14	13	NA	TRBD2	TRBJ2-1	TGTGCCACCCGGACTAGCGGGGCAAATGAGCAGTTCTTC	CATRTSGANEQFF
TRBV30	14	NA	TRBD1	TRBJ1-4	TGTGCCTGTAACAAACAGGGGGCGGATGAAAAACTGTTTTTT	CACNKQGADEKLFF
TRBV3-1/TRBV3-2	14	NA	NA	TRBJ2-7	TGTGCCAGCAGCCAAGAGTCCCCACTACGCGAGCAGTACTTC	CASSQESPLREQYF
TRBV7-2	15	NA	NA	TRBJ1-6	TGTGCCAGCAGCTTAGGAACGAGCTATAATTCACCCCTCCACTTT	CASSLGTSYNSPLHF
TRBV19	14	once	NA	TRBJ2-4	TGTGCCAGTAGCAGGGGACAAGCCAAAAACATTCAGTACTTC	CASSRGQAKNIQYF
TRBV7-8	16	NA	NA	TRBJ1-5	TGTGCCAGCAGCTTAAGCCGAACGACTGGCAATCAGCCCCAGCATTTT	CASSLSRTTGNQPQHF
TRBV5-1	15	NA	NA	TRBJ1-3	TGCGCCAGCAGCATCGACACCGTCTCTGGAAACACCATATATTTT	CASSIDTVSGNTIYF
TRBV7-9	17	NA	TRBD2	TRBJ2-1	TGTGCCAGCAGCCCCATGGAGGGACTAGCGGGAGTTAATGAGCAGTTCTTC	CASSPMEGLAGVNEQFF
TRBV20-1	14	NA	NA	TRBJ2-2	TGCAGTGCTAGTAGGGCGGGAATGACCGGGGAGCTGTTTTTT	CSASRAGMTGELFF
TRBV30	11	NA	NA	TRBJ1-2	TGTGCCTGGGCTCCCGTCGGGGGCTACACCTTC	CAWAPVGGYTF
TRBV9	15	NA	NA	TRBJ1-4	TGTGCCAGCAGCGTAGGCGGCAGGGGAGGGGAAAAACTGTTTTTT	CASSVGGRGGEKLFF
TRBV4-2	15	NA	TRBD2	TRBJ2-7	TGTGCCAGCAGTCCAGAGGGACTAGGCTCCTACGAGCAGTACTTC	CASSPEGLGSYEQYF
TRBV5-1	13	NA	NA	TRBJ2-5	TGCGCCAGCAGCTTCGAACAGGGAAGAACCCAGTACTTC	CASSFEQGRTQYF
TRBV20-1	9	NA	NA	TRBJ2-2	TGCAGGGAGGGCGGGGAGCTGTTTTTT	CREGGELFF
TRBV9	15	NA	NA	TRBJ2-1	TGTGCCAGCAGCGACCCATCCGGGAATCACAATGAGCAGTTCTTC	CASSDPSGNHNEQFF
TRBV28	15	NA	TRBD2	TRBJ2-1	TGTGCCAGCAGGACGCGGGAGGTGCCCTATGGTGAGCAGTTCTTC	CASRTREVPYGEQFF
TRBV19	15	NA	NA	TRBJ1-1	TGTGCCAGTAGTATAAAGCGGGGAAGGAACACTGAAGCTTTCTTT	CASSIKRGRNTEAFF
TRBV19	14	NA	TRBD2	TRBJ2-7	TGTGCCAGTAGGGGGGAGGGACCCACCTACGAGCAGTACTTC	CASRGEGPTYEQYF
TRBV10-3	16	NA	TRBD2	TRBJ2-1	TGTGCCATCAGTTCCGGGACTAGCGGCTCTCGGAATGAGCAGTTCTTC	CAISSGTSGSRNEQFF
TRBV20-1	15	NA	NA	TRBJ1-3	TGCAGTGCTAGTGGGGGGGACCTCTCTGGAAACACCATATATTTT	CSASGGDLSGNTIYF
TRBV7-6	11	few	NA	TRBJ2-1	TGTGCCAGCAGCTTAGCGGAGGGGAAGTTCTTC	CASSLAEGKFF
TRBV3-1/TRBV3-2	19	NA	NA	TRBJ2-2	TGTGCCAGCAGCCAAGACGGACGGGGGACCGCCTATCACACCGGGGAGCTGTTTTTT	CASSQDGRGTAYHTGELFF
TRBV18	15	NA	NA	TRBJ2-1	TGTGCCAGCTCACAGGGACTCAACACGGGGAATGAGCAGTTCTTC	CASSQGLNTGNEQFF
TRBV9	15	NA	TRBD2	TRBJ2-5	TGTGCCAGCAGCCCTAGCGGGGTTCTGGGAGAGACCCAGTACTTC	CASSPSGVLGETQYF
TRBV7-2	16	NA	NA	TRBJ1-5	TGTGCCAGCAGCTCCAACAGGGAAATCGGGAATCAGCCCCAGCATTTT	CASSSNREIGNQPQHF
TRBV12-3/TRBV12-4	12	NA	NA	TRBJ2-3	TGTGCCAGCAGTTTTGGGGGGACCACGCAGTATTTT	CASSFGGTTQYF
TRBV5-6	16	NA	TRBD2	TRBJ2-7	TGTGCCAGCAGCTTGGGTTTACTAGCGGGAGGCTACGAGCAGTACTTC	CASSLGLLAGGYEQYF
TRBV5-1	14	NA	NA	TRBJ1-1	TGCGCCAGCAGGGGCATCAGCATGAACACTGAAGCTTTCTTT	CASRGISMNTEAFF
TRBV7-3	15	NA	TRBD2	TRBJ2-3	TGTGCCAGCAGCTTCGGACTAGCGGGAGAGAGGGCGCAGTATTTT	CASSFGLAGERAQYF
TRBV7-9	12	NA	NA	TRBJ1-1	TGTGCCAGCAGCTTCGGGGACACTGAAGCTTTCTTT	CASSFGDTEAFF
TRBV11-2	19	NA	TRBD1	TRBJ2-6	TGTGCCAGCAGCCCAACTGGACAGGGGATGTTCTCTGGGGCCAACGTCCTGACTTTC	CASSPTGQGMFSGANVLTF
TRBV28	14	NA	NA	TRBJ1-5	TGTGCCAGCAGTTACAGTAATAGCAATCAGCCCCAGCATTTT	CASSYSNSNQPQHF
TRBV11-3	14	few	NA	TRBJ2-3	TGTGCCAGCAGCTTAGACCCCTCCACAGATACGCAGTATTTT	CASSLDPSTDTQYF
TRBV6-8	12	once	NA	TRBJ2-1	TGTGCCAGCACTTCGGCCTACAATGAGCAGTTCTTC	CASTSAYNEQFF
TRBV18	14	NA	NA	TRBJ1-2	TGTGCCAGCTCACCGTTGACAGCTAACTATGGCTACACCTTC	CASSPLTANYGYTF
TRBV11-2	16	NA	TRBD1	TRBJ1-3	TGTGCCAGCAGCTCCCAGGACAGGGTGAGGGGAAACACCATATATTTT	CASSSQDRVRGNTIYF
TRBV30	15	NA	TRBD2	TRBJ2-3	TGTGCCTGGAGTCTACTAGCGGGACGAACAGATACGCAGTATTTT	CAWSLLAGRTDTQYF
TRBV6-2/TRBV6-3	18	NA	TRBD2	TRBJ2-7	TGTGCCAGCAGTTACACCCGGAGGGAGCGGGGGTCTGGTTACGAGCAGTACTTC	CASSYTRRERGSGYEQYF
TRBV5-1	15	few	TRBD1	TRBJ2-7	TGCGCCAGCAGCGTCGGGACAGGCCTAACCTACGAGCAGTACTTC	CASSVGTGLTYEQYF
TRBV18	18	NA	TRBD1	TRBJ1-2	TGTGCCAGCTCACCACCTGGTCGAGGGGGCGGGGTCCCATATGGCTACACCTTC	CASSPPGRGGGVPYGYTF